The 15 T cell receptor beta chains below all came from one sample that was sequenced in a study of blood T cells in healthy people across ages. Together with a sample-barcoded 5' primer, a J-beta primer mix was included in a second PCR lasting about 7 to 12 cycles. MiXCR, applied by TCRdb to the 5' RACE reads, yields one record per CDR3 protein. This table has around 870,000 distinct CDR3 sequences, 29% appearing once. Sequencing was performed on blood. These receptors were collected from a woman older than 75 in good health.

This clonotype showed up just once. This chain uses TRBV7-3 with TRBJ2-1; the match to TRBD2 covers 9 bases. The V segment lost 4 bases and the J segment 4 bases; nucleotides outside the gene matches: 11. Looked up from germline, CDR1 is SGHTA and CDR2 is FQGTGA. The CDR3 is made up of 17 amino acids. CDR3 DNA: TGTGCCAGCAGCTCTACCCGACGAGCGGGGGGATACAATGAGCAGTTCTTC. As protein: CASSSTRRAGGYNEQFF.

V and J are TRBV10-1 and TRBJ1-1; D is uncertain. CDR1 is WNHNN and CDR2 is SYGVQD in the germline V gene (reference sequence). V dropped 8 bases and J dropped 1 base, with 11 bases sitting between them. CDR3 size: 13 residues. The CDR3 loop reads CASCVNRNTEAFF. The CDR3 bases are TGCGCCAGCTGTGTTAATAGGAACACTGAAGCTTTCTTT.

The J gene is TRBJ2-1, the V gene TRBV11-2, with 7 bases aligning to TRBD1. TRBJ2-7 matches the DNA end more closely, so the J call is doubtful. The CDR3 contains 16 residues. Germline loops: CDR1 SGHAT, CDR2 FQNNGV. The CDR3 coding sequence is TGTGCCAGCAGCTTTACCTTACAGGGGAGATACAATGAGCAGTACTTC. Amino acid sequence: CASSFTLQGRYNEQYF.

The J gene is TRBJ1-4, the V gene TRBV4-1; D is perhaps TRBD1 (5 bases). The CDR3 contains 18 residues. In germline, CDR1 is MGHRA, CDR2 YSYEKL. The V end lost 0 bases, the J end lost 0 bases, and 14 bases lay between the germline ends. CDR3 residues: CASSQDWLGGSTNEKLFF. CDR3 DNA: TGCGCCAGCAGCCAAGATTGGCTGGGGGGATCAACTAATGAAAAACTGTTTTTT.

A few counts support this clonotype. This chain uses TRBV25-1 with TRBJ1-2, with D uncertain. The CDR3 sequence is 12 residues long. CDR1 and CDR2 (germline): MGHDK, SYGVNS. The V and J ends lost 0 bases and 4 bases respectively, with 3 bases between them. The DNA of the CDR3 is TGTGCCAGCAGTGAATATTCCTATGGCTACACCTTC. Translating it yields CASSEYSYGYTF.

In this sample, this clonotype turned up many times. The V and J genes are TRBV12-3 or TRBV12-4 and TRBJ2-5; 7 bases map to TRBD2. The CDR3 is made up of 11 amino acids. With 5 bases clipped from V and 9 bases from J, the junction kept 3 bases outside the gene matches. Here the CDR3 DNA reads TGTGCCAGCAGTCCCGGACTAGCCCAGTACTTC. It translates to CASSPGLAQYF.

The rearrangement links TRBV28 to TRBJ1-2, with a possible D match to TRBD1 (6 bases). This CDR3 contains 16 residues. The V and J ends lost 4 bases and 4 bases respectively, with 19 bases between them. Looked up from germline, CDR1 is MDHEN and CDR2 is SYDVKM. CDR3 in DNA: TGTGCCAGCAGTTCTCTCGACAGGCCGAGGGGCTATGGCTACACCTTC. It codes for CASSSLDRPRGYGYTF.

On this clonotype: A junction boundary mismatches the germline segment, possibly from a read error. The chain uses TRBV15 and TRBJ2-2, with TRBD1 as a possible D gene (6 bases). The CDR3 consists of 15 residues. The V gene's germline CDR1 is LNHNV and CDR2 YYDKDF (reference sequence). The CDR3 DNA is TGTGCCACCAGCGGAGACAGGCCAGGTATCGGGGAGCTGTTTTTT. This sequence encodes CATSGDRPGIGELFF.

The chain carries TRBV5-1 and TRBJ1-4, with TRBD1 as a possible D gene (5 bases). Deletions cut 4 bases from V and 8 bases from J, with 15 bases between. This CDR3 region has 14 residues. The germline V gene has CDR1 SGHRS and CDR2 YFSETQ. CDR3 sequence reads: CASSGAGSSEKLFF. The CDR3 DNA sequence: TGCGCCAGCAGCGGGGCCGGCAGTAGCGAAAAACTGTTTTTT.

A few counts support this clonotype. The V call is TRBV6-2 or TRBV6-3, the J call TRBJ2-2, with D possibly TRBD1 on 6 matching bases. Per germline, CDR1 MNHEY and CDR2 SVGEGT. The CDR3 totals 13 residues. Deletions cut 5 bases from V and 7 bases from J, with 11 bases between. The CDR3 loop reads CASSPPGVGELFF. The CDR3 region has the DNA TGTGCCAGCAGTCCCCCAGGGGTCGGGGAGCTGTTTTTT.

This clonotype was seen a handful of times. The rearrangement uses TRBV6-5 and TRBJ1-5; 8 bases line up with TRBD1. V shed 9 bases, J shed 2 bases, and the junction held 9 bases outside the gene matches. This CDR3 is built from 15 residues. CDR1 is MNHEY, CDR2 SVGAGI, per germline. Here the CDR3 reads CASGQGGSGNQPQHF. The CDR3 DNA sequence: TGTGCCAGTGGACAGGGAGGCAGTGGCAATCAGCCCCAGCATTTT.

The genes are TRBV29-1 and TRBJ1-2; D remains unclear. The CDR3 totals 12 residues. Trimming removed 2 bases from V and 6 bases from J, with 10 bases in between. Germline-derived CDR1 and CDR2 are SQVTM and ANQGSEA. The CDR3 spells CSVESPGDGYTF. The DNA for the CDR3 is TGCAGCGTTGAAAGCCCCGGGGATGGCTACACCTTC. The full variable domain, in which reference TRBV29-1 and TRBJ1-2 provide the parts outside the CDR3, is SAVISQKPSRDICQRGTSLTIQCQVDSQVTMMFWYRQQPGQSLTLIATANQGSEATYESGFVIDKFPISRPNLTFSTLTVSNMSPEDSSIYLCSVESPGDGYTFGSGTRLTVV.

This chain uses TRBV4-2 with TRBJ2-7; possibly TRBD2 for D (6 bases). The DNA matches TRBJ2-5 better at its end, which makes the J call doubtful. This CDR3 comprises 14 residues. The germline CDR1 and CDR2 sequences are LGHNA and YNFKEQ. In DNA, the CDR3 is TGTGCCAGCAGCCAAGGCACGGGGAGGGAGACCCAGTACTTC. It translates to CASSQGTGRETQYF.

Concerning this clonotype: It may be a read error: a sequence one base away is much more abundant. CDR3 bases: TGCGCCAGCGGCTTCAATACCCAGAGCCACTACGAGCAGTACTTC. Its protein product is CASGFNTQSHYEQYF. The V and J genes are TRBV5-1 and TRBJ2-7, with D uncertain. CDR1 SGHRS and CDR2 YFSETQ come from the germline V gene. The CDR3 has 15 amino acids. Supplemented by reference TRBV5-1 and TRBJ2-7, the full variable domain reads KAGVTQTPRYLIKTRGQQVTLSCSPISGHRSVSWYQQTPGQGLQFLFEYFSETQRNKGNFPGRFSGRQFSNSRSEMNVSTLELGDSALYLCASGFNTQSHYEQYFGPGTRLTVT.

The chain joins TRBV6-1 to TRBJ2-4; D is possibly TRBD2 (5 bases). V was cut by 0 bases and J by 2 bases, with 14 bases left in between. The CDR3 totals 17 residues. Germline values: CDR1 MNHNS, CDR2 SASEGT. This CDR3 is CASSEAWVWESKNIQYF. The CDR3 coding sequence is TGTGCCAGCAGTGAAGCTTGGGTGTGGGAGTCCAAAAACATTCAGTACTTC.